The rows below give T cell receptor beta chains drawn from one sample of a study of CD8+CD57+ T cells in acquired aplastic anemia. MiXCR, applied by TCRdb to the reads, yields one record per CDR3 protein. The sample lists 150,000 to 200,000 distinct CDR3 sequences; around 65% were seen once. The sequencing sample was made of sorted CD4+, CD8+, or CD8+CD57+ T cells (not recorded which) from PBMCs. Receptors originate from a human donor with severe aplastic anemia or a healthy control (not recorded which). Both conserved end residues are part of each CDR3. The D gene is left open where the match is weak. Rows may omit the clone size; those that give it use once, few, many or a size class.

>TRBJ2-3|.|TRBV5-5|.
TGCGCCAGCAGCCATATAGGGACCACAGATACGCAGTATTTT
CASSHIGTTDTQYF
>TRBJ2-2|many|TRBV20-1|.
TGCAGTGCTAGAGATCTACCAGCTGACACCGGGGAGCTGTTTTTT
CSARDLPADTGELFF
>TRBJ2-7|.|TRBV24-1|TRBD1
TGTGCCACCCAGGGGGACTCCTACGAGCAGTACTTC
CATQGDSYEQYF
>TRBJ1-5|few|TRBV7-9|TRBD1
TGTGCCAGTAGTCTCGACAGGGGACTGAGCAATCAGCCCCAGCATTTT
CASSLDRGLSNQPQHF
>TRBJ1-1|.|TRBV20-1|TRBD1
TGCAGTGCTAGTGGACAGGGTCTGAACACTGAAGCTTTCTTT
CSASGQGLNTEAFF
>TRBJ2-2|many|TRBV20-1|TRBD2
TGCAGTGCCAGACTTAGCGGGAGTAACACCGGGGAGCTGTTTTTT
CSARLSGSNTGELFF
>TRBJ2-3|.|TRBV5-1|.
TGCGCCAGCAGCTTGACAGGCCAGGGCATGGATACGCAGTATTTT
CASSLTGQGMDTQYF
>TRBJ1-1|.|TRBV9|.
TGTGCCGGCTCAGGCAGTAACACTGAAGCTTTCTTT
CAGSGSNTEAFF
>TRBJ1-1|many|TRBV5-1|.
TGCGCCAGCAGCTTGGAAGGGTCGCGCCACATGAACACTGAAGCTTTCTTT
CASSLEGSRHMNTEAFF
>TRBJ2-7|few|TRBV20-1|.
TGCAGTGCTAGGCGGCCTCAGGGGGGCTACGAGCAGTACTTC
CSARRPQGGYEQYF
>TRBJ2-7|.|TRBV9|.
TGTGCCAGCTCTCCCGGGACGCCGCCGCTTGGCGGCTACGAGCAGTACTTC
CASSPGTPPLGGYEQYF
>TRBJ2-5|.|TRBV10-3|.
TGTGCCATCTCGGCGGGGGCCAAAGCCTTCCAAGAGACCCAGTACTTC
CAISAGAKAFQETQYF
>TRBJ2-5|.|TRBV19|.
TGTGCCAGTAGTATAGGAGCTAGGGGCGTTTCCGAGACCCAGTACTTC
CASSIGARGVSETQYF
>TRBJ1-2|.|TRBV10-3|.
TGTGCCATCAGTGAGTCCAACAGGGAGATAGTCTATGGCTACACCTTC
CAISESNREIVYGYTF
>TRBJ1-6|.|TRBV5-4|TRBD1
TGTGCCAGCAGCCCTGGGACAGGGGCCCTAAATTCACCCCTCCACTTT
CASSPGTGALNSPLHF
>TRBJ1-2|.|TRBV19|TRBD1
TGTGCCAGCGACGGACAGGCTGGCTATGGCTACACCTTC
CASDGQAGYGYTF
>TRBJ1-2|.|TRBV10-3|.
TGTGCCATCAGTGAGTCCCTTAATAGCTACACCTTC
CAISESLNSYTF
>TRBJ2-3|.|TRBV7-9|.
TGTGCCAGCAGCTCGACGGAGGATACGCAGTATTTT
CASSSTEDTQYF
>TRBJ2-2|.|TRBV18|.
TGTGCCAGCTCCCATCCCCAGGAGAACACCGGGGAGCTGGTTTTT
CASSHPQENTGELVF
>TRBJ2-3|many|TRBV14|TRBD1
TGTGCCAGCAGCGATGGACAGGGGTTCTTAAGGGATACGCAGTATTTT
CASSDGQGFLRDTQYF
>TRBJ2-7|.|TRBV5-1|.
TGTGCCAGCAGCTTAGGTTCAGGGTCACGCTCCTACGAGCAGTACTTC
CASSLGSGSRSYEQYF
>TRBJ2-5|few|TRBV7-8|TRBD1
TGTGCCAGCAGCAGCGGACAGGTCCAAGAGACCCAGTACTTC
CASSSGQVQETQYF
>TRBJ2-1|once|TRBV7-9|TRBD2
TGTGCCAGCAGCCCCGGACTAGCGGGATCCACACCGAAATACAATGAGCAGTTCTTC
CASSPGLAGSTPKYNEQFF
>TRBJ1-4|.|TRBV20-1|.
TGCAGTGCTAGAGAAACAGGTGAAAAACTGTTTTTT
CSARETGEKLFF
>TRBJ2-7|.|TRBV15|TRBD2
TGTGCCACCAGCAGACCTAGCGGGGGGCCTTCCTACGAGCAGTACTTC
CATSRPSGGPSYEQYF
>TRBJ2-7|few|TRBV29-1|TRBD1
TGCAGCGTCACAGGGGGCACTACCTACGAGCAGTACTTC
CSVTGGTTYEQYF
>TRBJ2-3|.|TRBV10-3|.
TGTGCCATCAGTGAGTCAGGCGATACGCAGTATTTT
CAISESGDTQYF
>TRBJ2-7|few|TRBV9|.
TGTGCCAGCAGCGGGGCGAATAGCCAGCAGTACTTC
CASSGANSQQYF
>TRBJ1-2|.|TRBV10-3|.
TGTGCCATCAGTGAAAACAACTATGGCTACACCTTC
CAISENNYGYTF
>TRBJ2-7|.|TRBV2|TRBD1
TGTGCCAGCAGTGAAGAAACCCCGGGACAGGGAGGATACGAGCAGTACTTC
CASSEETPGQGGYEQYF
>TRBJ2-3|.|TRBV7-3|.
TGTGCCAGCAGCTTGGGGCAGGGGCTTGCAGATACGCAGTATTTT
CASSLGQGLADTQYF
>TRBJ1-2|.|TRBV7-2|TRBD1
TGTGCCAGCAGCTTAGGGCTGACAGGGAACTATGGCTACACCTTC
CASSLGLTGNYGYTF
>TRBJ2-1|.|TRBV10-3|TRBD2
TGTGCCATCAGTGAGTCGTGGACTAGCCGCGACAATGAGCAGTTCTTC
CAISESWTSRDNEQFF
>TRBJ1-6|few|TRBV12-3/TRBV12-4|TRBD1
TGTGCCAGCAGCCTCGACAGGGCAAGGTCACCCCTCCACTTT
CASSLDRARSPLHF
>TRBJ2-7|many|TRBV27|TRBD1
TGTGCCAGCAGTCCGAGGACAGGAGTAACCTACGAGCAGTACTTC
CASSPRTGVTYEQYF
>TRBJ2-7|once|TRBV5-1|.
TGCGCCAGCAGCTTGGGAAACGAGTACGAGCAGTACTTC
CASSLGNEYEQYF
>TRBJ2-3|.|TRBV20-1|.
TGCAGTGCTAGAGATGGAGATACGCAGTATTTT
CSARDGDTQYF
>TRBJ2-7|.|TRBV19|.
TGTGCCAGTAGTATAGATCTGGCGGGGAGCTACGAGCAGTACTTC
CASSIDLAGSYEQYF
>TRBJ1-5|.|TRBV7-2|TRBD1
TGTGCCAGCAGCTTAGCGCGCAGGGGGAGGTGGCAGCCCCAGCATTTT
CASSLARRGRWQPQHF
>TRBJ2-5|many|TRBV7-3|.
TGTGCCAGCAGCACCGGACCTAAACAAGAGACCCAGTACTTC
CASSTGPKQETQYF
>TRBJ2-7|.|TRBV10-2|TRBD1
TGCGCCAGCAGTGAGACCGGACAGGGGAGCTCCTACGAGCAGTACTTC
CASSETGQGSSYEQYF